This T cell receptor beta chain was sequenced during a study of control samples from healthy donors and cancer patients. Produced via immunoSEQ multiplex PCR; TCRdb's table is partial and in-frame only. Here the sample spans fewer than 200,000 clones, about 92% being singletons. This CDR3 is 12 amino acids long. This rearrangement joins TRBV21-1 to TRBJ2-7; the table's D call, TRBD1, was not checked against the DNA. TRBV21-1 is described as a pseudogene. The TCR sequence derives from a man aged 30-40 years in good health. The sample was blood. The CDR3 reads CASSKTSYEQYF. The CDR3 bases are TGTGCCAGCAGCAAAACCAGCTACGAGCAGTACTTC.